These 27 T cell receptor beta chains share one sample of origin, sequenced in a study of T cell responses to AZD1222 COVID-19 vaccine. Clones were read by immunoSEQ multiplex PCR, and TCRdb kept only the in-frame ones, dropping some. The repertoire holds 120,000 to 150,000 clones, with over 75% as singletons. Sequencing used peripheral blood, obtained on day 0 of AZD1222 vaccination. Every receptor here comes from an adult in good health.

The J gene is TRBJ1-2, the V gene TRBV6-5; 7 bases match TRBD1. The V and J ends lost 4 bases and 2 bases, in that order; junction bases with no gene match: 4. Germline V CDR1 and CDR2: MNHEY, SVGAGI. This CDR3 comprises 14 residues. As DNA, the CDR3 is TGTGCCAGCAGTTTCGTACAGGGGAACTATGGCTACACCTTC. It translates to CASSFVQGNYGYTF.

This clone was recorded once. V gene TRBV7-2 combines with J gene TRBJ2-2; TRBD2 matches 12 bases. The CDR3 extends over 18 amino acids. Trimming cost V 5 bases and J 0 bases; bases outside gene matches: 7. Germline CDR1 is SGHTA and CDR2 is FQGNSA. In DNA form, the CDR3 reads TGTGCCAGCAGCCCCAGGGCTAGCGGGGGGGCGAACACCGGGGAGCTGTTTTTT. Encoded protein: CASSPRASGGANTGELFF.

The rearrangement uses TRBV12-3 or TRBV12-4 and TRBJ2-5; D remains unclear. Trimming took 5 bases from V and 5 from J, leaving 12 bases between them. The CDR3 totals 13 residues. The CDR3 region is CASSPDPEETQYF. Here the CDR3 DNA reads TGTGCCAGCAGTCCGGACCCTGAGGAGACCCAGTACTTC.

The chain recombines TRBV19 with TRBJ1-4; 9 bases agree with TRBD1. Per the germline V gene, CDR1 is LNHDA and CDR2 is SQIVND (reference sequence). J was trimmed by 10 bases and V by 6 bases; bases with no gene match: 9. This CDR3 has 14 residues. CDR3 nucleotide sequence: TGTGCCAGTAGATCGGGACAGGGTGTTGGAAAACTGTTTTTT. The encoded protein is CASRSGQGVGKLFF.

This chain joins TRBV19 and TRBJ1-2; 8 nucleotides line up with TRBD1. J was trimmed by 11 bases and V by 7 bases; bases with no gene match: 6. Germline-derived CDR1 and CDR2 are LNHDA and SQIVND (reference sequence). The CDR3 is made up of 11 amino acids. In nucleotides, the CDR3 is TGTGCCAGTATCCGACAGGGGAGATACACCTTC. Its protein is CASIRQGRYTF.

The chain links TRBV19 to TRBJ2-3; tentative D call: TRBD1 (5 bases). V lost 6 bases to trimming and J lost 6 bases, with 10 bases between them. Germline lookup yields CDR1 LNHDA and CDR2 SQIVND (reference sequence). CDR3 size: 12 residues. CDR3 sequence (DNA): TGTGCCAGTAGCCCAGGGTGGGATACGCAGTATTTT. This codes for CASSPGWDTQYF.

The chain uses TRBV6-1 and TRBJ2-7, with 9 bases identical to TRBD2. Germline V gene data show CDR1 as MNHNS and CDR2 as SASEGT. The CDR3 has 15 amino acids. Losses at the gene ends were 0 bases for V and 3 bases for J; bases not matched to a gene: 3. In DNA form, the CDR3 reads TGTGCCAGCAGTGAAGCTCTAGCGGGGTACTACGAGCAGTACTTC. Its protein is CASSEALAGYYEQYF.

The V gene is TRBV27, the J gene TRBJ2-5; no clear D gene. CDR3 size: 20 residues. CDR1 and CDR2 from the germline V gene are MNHEY and SMNVEV (reference sequence). V lost 3 bases to trimming and J lost 0 bases, with 26 bases between them. In nucleotides, the CDR3 is TGTGCCAGCAGTTTTTCGGTCCGTGTGGGTTCGTACAGTTACCAAGAGACCCAGTACTTC. Translated, it gives CASSFSVRVGSYSYQETQYF.

This clone was counted once. The gene calls are TRBV7-2 and TRBJ2-2, with D perhaps TRBD1 (5 bases). Deletions cut 3 bases from V and 3 bases from J, with 14 bases between. Germline CDR1 SGHTA, CDR2 FQGNSA. This CDR3 contains 16 residues. This chain's CDR3 is CASSLGPTRDTGELFF. In DNA form, the CDR3 reads TGTGCCAGCAGCTTGGGGCCGACCCGCGACACCGGGGAGCTGTTTTTT.

This clone appeared a few times. V is TRBV6-4 and J is TRBJ2-3; 7 positions agree with TRBD2. CDR1 MRHNA and CDR2 SNTAGT come from the germline V gene. V lost 0 bases, J lost 4 bases, and 7 bases stayed unmatched. CDR3 size: 16 residues. The DNA for the CDR3 is TGTGCCAGCAGTGACTCTTCTAGCGGCGGTTCAGATACGCAGTATTTT. Protein: CASSDSSSGGSDTQYF.

The rearrangement uses TRBV7-8 and TRBJ1-2; D is ambiguous. V lost 3 bases to trimming and J lost 2 bases, with 19 bases between them. The CDR3 consists of 17 residues. Germline assignment: CDR1 SGHVS and CDR2 FQNEAQ. For the CDR3, the DNA is TGTGCCAGCAGCTTTAGTATCAGTACCGCAGCAAACTATGGCTACACCTTC. This codes for CASSFSISTAANYGYTF.

The chain combines TRBV18 with TRBJ1-4, with TRBD1 matching 7 bases. V was clipped by 2 bases and J by 6 bases; unmatched bases: 3. This CDR3 is built from 14 residues. Germline loops: CDR1 KGHSH, CDR2 LQKENI. The CDR3 is CASSPRGTDEKLFF. CDR3 sequence (DNA): TGTGCCAGCTCACCAAGAGGGACAGATGAAAAACTGTTTTTT.

This clone was counted between two and nine times. This sequence joins TRBV10-2 and TRBJ1-4; D uncertain. The CDR3 consists of 14 residues. Looked up from germline, CDR1 is WSHSY and CDR2 is SAAADI. V lost 4 bases and J 0 bases, leaving 6 bases between the germline ends. The DNA of the CDR3 is TGCGCCAGCAGTGCAGCCGCAACTAATGAAAAACTGTTTTTT. It specifies CASSAAATNEKLFF.

V usage is TRBV19 and J usage is TRBJ2-7, with D possibly being TRBD1 (5 bases). There are 12 residues in the CDR3. Looked up from germline, CDR1 is LNHDA and CDR2 is SQIVND (reference sequence). Trimming took 8 bases from V and 5 from J, leaving 13 bases between them. CDR3 amino acids: CASSPGFHEQYF. The CDR3 DNA is TGTGCCAGTTCCCCAGGGTTCCACGAGCAGTACTTC.

The chain recombines TRBV20-1 with TRBJ2-3; tentatively, D is TRBD2 (7 bases). The ends were cut back, 3 bases at V and 0 bases at J, with 16 bases in the middle. Germline loops: CDR1 DFQATT, CDR2 SNEGSKA (reference sequence). The CDR3 length is 16 residues. The CDR3 coding sequence is TGCAGTGCTAGTTATGGGGGGGCCGTTAGCACAGATACGCAGTATTTT. This encodes CSASYGGAVSTDTQYF.

The gene calls are TRBV4-1 and TRBJ1-1, with a weak D call TRBD1 (5 bases). The CDR3 extends over 15 amino acids. Per the germline V gene, CDR1 is MGHRA and CDR2 is YSYEKL. Trimming took 2 bases from V and 5 from J, leaving 15 bases between them. CDR3 sequence reads: CASSQPTVRKTEAFF. The CDR3 DNA reads as TGCGCCAGCAGCCAACCGACAGTCCGAAAGACTGAAGCTTTCTTT.

The chain uses TRBV6-4 and TRBJ2-1; 9 positions match TRBD2. Trimming at V came to 0 bases and at J to 4 bases, leaving 4 bases not matched to a gene. Germline V CDR1 and CDR2: MRHNA, SNTAGT. The CDR3 length is 16 residues. The CDR3 DNA is TGTGCCAGCAGTGACTCAGCGGGGGGCGGATACAATGAGCAGTTCTTC. Protein product: CASSDSAGGGYNEQFF.

The rearrangement joins TRBV25-1 to TRBJ2-1; D is perhaps TRBD1 (6 bases). V was cut by 8 bases and J by 10 bases, with 15 bases left in between. Germline CDR1 reads MGHDK; CDR2 reads SYGVNS. There are 12 residues in the CDR3. CDR3: CASRDRNSEQFF. The CDR3 DNA follows: TGTGCCAGCCGAGACAGGAATAGCGAGCAGTTCTTC.

This sequence joins TRBV12-3 or TRBV12-4 and TRBJ1-5; no clear D. This CDR3 is 13 amino acids long. V lost 6 bases and J lost 6, with 12 bases in between. The chain's CDR3 is CASSRGGGQPQHF. CDR3 in DNA: TGTGCCAGCAGCCGGGGAGGCGGTCAGCCCCAGCATTTT.

V usage is TRBV29-1 and J usage is TRBJ2-7; D remains ambiguous. The CDR3 is 13 amino acids. Looked up from germline, CDR1 is SQVTM and CDR2 is ANQGSEA. Trimming left V 4 bases short and J 4 bases short, with 14 bases between. The CDR3 DNA reads TGCAGCGTTGTTAAGGGATCTCGATACGAGCAGTACTTC. This codes for CSVVKGSRYEQYF.

This chain joins TRBV6-5 and TRBJ1-1; D remains unclear. This CDR3 spans 10 amino acids. V lost 6 bases and J lost 11, with 10 bases in between. CDR1 MNHEY and CDR2 SVGAGI come from the germline V gene. This CDR3 reads CASRNYMAFF. The DNA for the CDR3 is TGTGCCAGCAGGAATTATATGGCTTTCTTT.

This clone was picked up one time. V is TRBV5-4 and J is TRBJ1-2; D remains unclear. CDR1 SGHNT and CDR2 YYREEE come from the germline V gene (reference sequence). CDR3 length equals 17 residues. V shed 6 bases and J shed 2 bases, with 23 bases lying between them. CDR3 region: CASTSLGVVGLNYGYTF. The CDR3 DNA is TGTGCCAGCACCTCCTTAGGAGTTGTCGGATTAAACTATGGCTACACCTTC.

The gene calls are TRBV5-1 and TRBJ1-2, with 9 nucleotides matching TRBD1. V lost 3 bases and J lost 2; bases outside the gene matches: 8. Germline assignment: CDR1 SGHRS and CDR2 YFSETQ. The CDR3 consists of 16 residues. CDR3 region: CASSYRQGGLNYGYTF. CDR3 sequence (DNA): TGCGCCAGCAGCTACCGACAGGGGGGGTTAAACTATGGCTACACCTTC.

The gene calls are TRBV5-4 and TRBJ2-1; no reliable D call. The germline V gene encodes CDR1 SGHNT and CDR2 YYREEE (reference sequence). CDR3 length: 12 residues. V lost 3 bases, J lost 9 bases, and 10 bases lay in between. The CDR3 loop is CASSSREVEQFF. In nucleotides, the CDR3 is TGTGCCAGCAGCTCGCGAGAGGTTGAGCAGTTCTTC.

The chain carries TRBV30 and TRBJ1-2, with a weak D call TRBD1 (6 bases). The CDR3 is 13 amino acids. With 3 bases removed from V and 3 bases from J, the gap between germline ends came to 11 bases. Germline V lookup: CDR1 GTSNPN, CDR2 SVGIG (reference sequence). The CDR3 DNA follows: TGTGCCTGGAGCACAGGGATCGACTATGGCTACACCTTC. This translates into CAWSTGIDYGYTF.

The chain joins TRBV6-6 to TRBJ1-4; D unresolved. Trimming left V 2 bases short and J 4 bases short, with 5 bases between. Germline lookup yields CDR1 MNHNY and CDR2 SVGAGI (reference sequence). The CDR3 length is 13 residues. Written as DNA, the CDR3 is TGTGCCAGCAGTTACGGGTATAATGAAAAACTGTTTTTT. Its protein is CASSYGYNEKLFF.

This chain links TRBV27 with TRBJ1-5; a weak D match, TRBD1 (6 bases). CDR1 is MNHEY, CDR2 SMNVEV, per germline (reference sequence). The CDR3 extends over 14 amino acids. Trimming took 3 bases from V and 3 from J, leaving 9 bases between them. The CDR3, as DNA: TGTGCCAGCAGTTTGGGGGGGCTCAATCAGCCCCAGCATTTT. Translation: CASSLGGLNQPQHF.